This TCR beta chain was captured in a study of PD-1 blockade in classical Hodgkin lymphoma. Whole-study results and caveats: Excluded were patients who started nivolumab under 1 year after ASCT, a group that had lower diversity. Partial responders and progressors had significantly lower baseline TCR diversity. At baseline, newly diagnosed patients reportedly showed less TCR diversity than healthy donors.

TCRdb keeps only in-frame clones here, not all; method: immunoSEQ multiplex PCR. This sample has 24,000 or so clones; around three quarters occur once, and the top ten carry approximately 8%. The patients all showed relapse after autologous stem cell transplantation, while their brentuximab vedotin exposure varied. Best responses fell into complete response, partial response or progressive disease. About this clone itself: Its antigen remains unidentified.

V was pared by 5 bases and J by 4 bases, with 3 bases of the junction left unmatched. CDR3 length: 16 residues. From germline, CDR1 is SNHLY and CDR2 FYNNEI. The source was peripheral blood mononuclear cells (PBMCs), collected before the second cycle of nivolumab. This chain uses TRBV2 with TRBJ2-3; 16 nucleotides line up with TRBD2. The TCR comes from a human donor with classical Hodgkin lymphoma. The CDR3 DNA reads TGTGCCAGCAGTCTGGGACTAGCGGGAGGGGCAGATACGCAGTATTTT. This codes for CASSLGLAGGADTQYF.